The 31 T cell receptor beta chains given below trace back to one sample, sequenced in a study of blood T cell repertoires in COVID-19. Method: immunoSEQ multiplex PCR; TCRdb's copy keeps in-frame clones and lacks some. The data contain 55,000 to 80,000 clones, about 70% of them seen just once; the ten biggest clones take up 4% to 5.5%. Material: peripheral blood. Receptors were obtained from a human donor in a cohort sampled during active COVID-19.

This clone was observed a few times. This rearrangement joins TRBV2 to TRBJ1-5; 7 bases match TRBD1. Germline CDR1 and CDR2: SNHLY and FYNNEI. CDR3 length equals 14 residues. V lost 6 bases and J lost 9; bases outside the gene matches: 11. In DNA form, the CDR3 reads TGTGCCAGCAGACCCGACAGGGCTCGAGGGCCCCAGCATTTT. It translates to CASRPDRARGPQHF.

The chain uses TRBV5-1 and TRBJ2-3; weak D call: TRBD1 (6 bases). Trimming removed 5 bases at V and 2 bases at J, with 12 bases between. CDR1 is SGHRS, CDR2 YFSETQ, per germline. The CDR3 runs 14 residues. CDR3 sequence (DNA): TGCGCCAGCAGTCAACAGGGAGCCACAGATACGCAGTATTTT. Translating gives CASSQQGATDTQYF. Complete variable domain (other parts from reference TRBV5-1 and TRBJ2-3): KAGVTQTPRYLIKTRGQQVTLSCSPISGHRSVSWYQQTPGQGLQFLFEYFSETQRNKGNFPGRFSGRQFSNSRSEMNVSTLELGDSALYLCASSQQGATDTQYFGPGTRLTVL.

The genes are TRBV5-6 and TRBJ2-7, with D possibly being TRBD1 (5 bases). The CDR3 runs 13 residues. V was shortened by 1 base and J by 5 bases, with 10 bases between the two germline ends. The V gene's germline CDR1 is SGHDT and CDR2 YYEEEE. The chain's CDR3 is CASSLSRVHEQYF. The CDR3 nucleotides are TGTGCCAGCAGCTTGAGCAGGGTGCACGAGCAGTACTTC. The complete variable domain, with remaining parts taken from reference TRBV5-6 and TRBJ2-7, reads DAGVTQSPTHLIKTRGQQVTLRCSPKSGHDTVSWYQQALGQGPQFIFQYYEEEERQRGNFPDRFSGHQFPNYSSELNVNALLLGDSALYLCASSLSRVHEQYFGPGTRLTVT.

The sample holds a few counts of this clone. The chain couples TRBV19 to TRBJ2-3, with 8 bases identical to TRBD2. The germline CDR1 and CDR2 sequences are LNHDA and SQIVND (reference sequence). V lost 5 bases, J lost 0 bases, and 4 bases stayed unmatched. CDR3 length: 15 amino acids. CDR3 region: CASSASGLSTDTQYF. The CDR3 DNA is TGTGCCAGTAGTGCTAGCGGGTTAAGCACAGATACGCAGTATTTT.

The chain recombines TRBV30 with TRBJ1-2; possible D gene TRBD1, 5 bases. Germline assignment: CDR1 GTSNPN and CDR2 SVGIG (reference sequence). The CDR3 is made up of 12 amino acids. V lost 0 bases, J lost 5 bases, and 7 bases lay in between. This CDR3 reads CAWSVQAYGYTF. CDR3 nucleotide sequence: TGTGCCTGGAGTGTACAGGCGTATGGCTACACCTTC.

The J gene is TRBJ2-3, the V gene TRBV5-4; 9 nucleotides agree with TRBD1. The germline CDR1 and CDR2 sequences are SGHNT and YYREEE (reference sequence). V gave up 4 bases and J gave up 2 bases; unmatched junction bases: 8. This CDR3 spans 16 amino acids. The CDR3 bases are TGTGCCAGCAGCCCACCCGGGACAGGGAACACAGATACGCAGTATTTT. Translation gives CASSPPGTGNTDTQYF.

V is TRBV11-2 and J is TRBJ2-1; tentatively, D is TRBD1 (6 bases). V lost 8 bases to trimming and J lost 0 bases, with 11 bases between them. Germline V gene lookup returns CDR1 SGHAT and CDR2 FQNNGV. CDR3 size: 14 residues. The CDR3 loop reads CASGTGSSYNEQFF. The CDR3 region has the DNA TGTGCCAGCGGTACAGGGAGCTCCTACAATGAGCAGTTCTTC.

In this sample, this clone turned up once. J is TRBJ1-1 and V is TRBV5-8; the match to TRBD1 covers 7 bases. The V segment lost 0 bases and the J segment 1 base; nucleotides outside the gene matches: 6. This CDR3 contains 16 residues. The V gene's germline CDR1 is SGHTS and CDR2 YDEGEE. The CDR3 region has the DNA TGTGCCAGCAGCTTGGCCGCGGACAGGACGAACACTGAAGCTTTCTTT. It yields the protein CASSLAADRTNTEAFF.

The CDR3 bases are TGTGCCAGCAGTTTGGACATCACCACCGGGGAGCTGTTTTTT. Translated, it gives CASSLDITTGELFF. The chain is built from TRBV28 and TRBJ2-2, with D possibly matching TRBD1 (5 bases). The CDR3 is made up of 14 amino acids. Germline values: CDR1 MDHEN, CDR2 SYDVKM. The V gene lost 3 bases and the J gene lost 4 bases, with 9 bases spanning the gap.

The chain has TRBV5-4 and TRBJ2-3; maybe TRBD2 (6 bases). The germline V gene has CDR1 SGHNT and CDR2 YYREEE (reference sequence). There are 13 residues in the CDR3. Trimming pared 4 bases from V and 4 bases from J, leaving 10 bases between. CDR3 sequence reads: CASSTTGADTQYF. The CDR3 region has the DNA TGTGCCAGCAGCACGACGGGGGCAGATACGCAGTATTTT. The whole variable domain, filled in from reference TRBV5-4 and TRBJ2-3, reads ETGVTQSPTHLIKTRGQQVTLRCSSQSGHNTVSWYQQALGQGPQFIFQYYREEENGRGNFPPRFSGLQFPNYSSELNVNALELDDSALYLCASSTTGADTQYFGPGTRLTVL.

This rearrangement joins TRBV3-1 (or the pseudogene TRBV3-2) to TRBJ2-7; D may be TRBD1 (6 bases). Trimming removed 4 bases at V and 3 bases at J, with 10 bases between. Germline loops: CDR1 LGHDT, CDR2 YNNKEL (reference sequence). This CDR3 comprises 13 residues. The CDR3 bases are TGTGCCAGCAGCCCCCTAGGGGGCTACGAGCAGTACTTC. Protein: CASSPLGGYEQYF.

The table lists this clone with a count of one. The chain carries TRBV6-5 and TRBJ1-5, with 12 bases matching TRBD1. The CDR3 is 14 amino acids. The V gene end was trimmed by 6 bases and the J gene end by 6 bases; junction bases not matched to a gene: 3. Germline loops: CDR1 MNHEY, CDR2 SVGAGI. The CDR3 DNA reads TGTGCCAGCAGGGGGGACAGGGGGCCTCAGCCCCAGCATTTT. Its translation: CASRGDRGPQPQHF.

J is TRBJ1-1 and V is TRBV9; the match to TRBD1 covers 11 bases. The ends lost 4 bases at V and 4 bases at J; junction bases unmatched: 6. Germline lookup yields CDR1 SGDLS and CDR2 YYNGEE. The CDR3 has 15 residues. The chain's CDR3 is CASSPTGTGGTEAFF. CDR3 DNA: TGTGCCAGCAGCCCAACCGGGACAGGGGGCACTGAAGCTTTCTTT.

The genes are TRBV5-6 and TRBJ2-3, with a possible D match to TRBD2 (5 bases). The CDR3 is 14 amino acids. V was pared by 0 bases and J by 5 bases, with 10 bases between. The V gene's germline CDR1 is SGHDT and CDR2 YYEEEE. DNA for the CDR3: TGTGCCAGCAGCTTGGTAGCGAGCGTAGATACGCAGTATTTT. Translated: CASSLVASVDTQYF.

This clone was recorded many times. This sequence joins TRBV5-4 and TRBJ1-2; D might be TRBD1 (5 bases). Germline loops: CDR1 SGHNT, CDR2 YYREEE (reference sequence). The CDR3 length is 15 residues. V was trimmed by 4 bases and J by 7 bases, leaving 20 bases between them. The CDR3 loop is CASSAPRQLLGGYTF. The CDR3 nucleotides read TGTGCCAGCAGCGCCCCGAGACAGTTATTGGGTGGCTACACCTTC.

The chain uses TRBV6-5 and TRBJ1-2, with TRBD1 identical over 8 bases. The V segment lost 6 bases and the J segment 4 bases; nucleotides outside the gene matches: 7. Germline loops: CDR1 MNHEY, CDR2 SVGAGI. CDR3 length equals 14 residues. The CDR3 loop reads CASRAPGTGYGYTF. The CDR3 DNA follows: TGTGCCAGCAGAGCCCCCGGGACAGGCTATGGCTACACCTTC.

The sample holds a few counts of this clone. The rearrangement joins TRBV7-9 to TRBJ2-4; 8 bases line up with TRBD1. Trimming at V came to 5 bases and at J to 5 bases, leaving 2 bases not matched to a gene. In germline, CDR1 is SEHNR, CDR2 FQNEAQ (reference sequence). The CDR3 is made up of 13 amino acids. The CDR3 bases are TGTGCCAGCAGCCCGGGACAGGAAAACATTCAGTACTTC. Its protein product is CASSPGQENIQYF.

The chain combines TRBV5-5 with TRBJ1-4; 7 positions agree with TRBD1. Germline CDR1 reads SGHKS; CDR2 reads YYEKEE (reference sequence). The CDR3 length is 16 residues. V trimming: 4 bases; J trimming: 5 bases; junction bases outside the gene matches: 11. CDR3 protein: CASSRSGDSMNEKLFF. CDR3 sequence (DNA): TGTGCCAGCAGCCGATCGGGGGACAGTATGAATGAAAAACTGTTTTTT.

CDR3 protein: CASTLERGSQETQYF. The CDR3 DNA reads as TGTGCCAGCACTCTGGAGCGGGGGTCCCAAGAGACCCAGTACTTC. The rearrangement joins TRBV11-2 to TRBJ2-5; 8 nucleotides line up with TRBD2. CDR3 length equals 15 residues. CDR1 is SGHAT and CDR2 is FQNNGV in the germline V gene. The V segment lost 7 bases and the J segment 1 base; nucleotides outside the gene matches: 8.

V is TRBV18 and J is TRBJ1-5; 10 bases line up with TRBD1. Trimming removed 3 bases from V and 0 bases from J; junction bases left unmatched: 8. The CDR3 extends over 18 amino acids. The germline CDR1 and CDR2 sequences are KGHSH and LQKENI. The CDR3 DNA sequence: TGTGCCAGCTCACCGGCCGGGACAGGGGCATCTAGCAATCAGCCCCAGCATTTT. Translation gives CASSPAGTGASSNQPQHF. The complete variable domain, with remaining parts taken from reference TRBV18 and TRBJ1-5, reads NAGVMQNPRHLVRRRGQEARLRCSPMKGHSHVYWYRQLPEEGLKFMVYLQKENIIDESGMPKERFSAEFPKEGPSILRIQQVVRGDSAAYFCASSPAGTGASSNQPQHFGDGTRLSIL.

The chain joins TRBV14 to TRBJ2-5, with D possibly TRBD1 on 6 matching bases. Looked up from germline, CDR1 is SGHDN and CDR2 is FVKESK. The CDR3 consists of 14 residues. V was cut by 7 bases and J by 4 bases, with 16 bases left in between. CDR3: CASKMGASSETQYF. In nucleotides, the CDR3 is TGTGCCAGCAAGATGGGGGCGAGTTCAGAGACCCAGTACTTC.

This clone was observed a few times. The V call is TRBV19, the J call TRBJ1-5; 7 positions agree with TRBD1. The CDR3 is 17 residues long. V shed 5 bases and J 2 bases; nucleotides not matched to a gene: 12. CDR1 and CDR2 from the germline V gene are LNHDA and SQIVND (reference sequence). The CDR3 DNA follows: TGTGCCAGTAGTGACAGGGATCAGGGTTGGGGCAATCAGCCCCAGCATTTT. This gives the protein CASSDRDQGWGNQPQHF.

The chain links TRBV6-5 to TRBJ1-3; TRBD1 matches 9 bases. Germline V gene sequence: CDR1 MNHEY, CDR2 SVGAGI. The CDR3 is 15 amino acids. J lost 9 bases, V lost 5 bases, and 11 bases had no gene match. CDR3: CASSNPRTGATTIYF. In DNA, the CDR3 is TGTGCCAGCAGTAACCCCCGGACAGGGGCCACCACCATATATTTT.

This clone was counted once. The chain uses TRBV30 and TRBJ1-6; D unresolved. CDR3 length equals 14 residues. V gave up 2 bases and J gave up 2 bases, with 7 bases separating them. Germline lookup yields CDR1 GTSNPN and CDR2 SVGIG (reference sequence). The CDR3 DNA reads TGTGCCTGGAGTTCGGGTACCTATAATTCACCCCTCCACTTT. Translation gives CAWSSGTYNSPLHF. Variable domain in full (rest from reference TRBV30 and TRBJ1-6): SQTIHQWPATLVQPVGSPLSLECTVEGTSNPNLYWYRQAAGRGLQLLFYSVGIGQISSEVPQNLSASRPQDRQFILSSKKLLLSDSGFYLCAWSSGTYNSPLHFGNGTRLTVT.

The chain combines TRBV7-2 with TRBJ2-5; 12 nucleotides line up with TRBD2. Germline CDR1 SGHTA, CDR2 FQGNSA. V dropped 5 bases and J dropped 10; count of bases not matched to a gene: 8. The CDR3 sequence is 14 residues long. The CDR3 DNA is TGTGCCAGCAGCGTAACTAGCGGGGGGCGGGACCAGTACTTC. Amino acid sequence: CASSVTSGGRDQYF.

CDR3: CASGGAHSGANVLTF. The CDR3 coding sequence is TGTGCCAGCGGGGGGGCTCACTCTGGGGCCAACGTCCTGACTTTC. This chain connects TRBV2 to TRBJ2-6; tentatively, D is TRBD2 (7 bases). This CDR3 has 15 residues. Germline V gene data show CDR1 as SNHLY and CDR2 as FYNNEI. V gave up 8 bases and J gave up 0 bases, with 11 bases separating them. Together with reference TRBV2 and TRBJ2-6, the CDR3 gives the full variable domain: EPEVTQTPSHQVTQMGQEVILRCVPISNHLYFYWYRQILGQKVEFLVSFYNNEISEKSEIFDDQFSVERPDGSNFTLKIRSTKLEDSAMYFCASGGAHSGANVLTFGAGSRLTVL.

The chain couples TRBV20-1 to TRBJ2-1, with D possibly matching TRBD2 (6 bases). The germline V gene encodes CDR1 DFQATT and CDR2 SNEGSKA (reference sequence). The CDR3 has 15 residues. The V end lost 3 bases, the J end lost 0 bases, and 12 bases lay between the germline ends. This chain's CDR3 is CSASKDGSSYNEQFF. CDR3 sequence (DNA): TGCAGTGCTAGTAAAGACGGGAGCTCCTACAATGAGCAGTTCTTC.

The chain uses TRBV6-5 and TRBJ2-5; 8 bases line up with TRBD1. V trimming: 6 bases; J trimming: 1 base; junction bases outside the gene matches: 4. Germline V lookup: CDR1 MNHEY, CDR2 SVGAGI. There are 14 residues in the CDR3. CDR3 bases: TGTGCCAGCAGCCCAACAGGGGGCCAAGAGACCCAGTACTTC. It is translated as CASSPTGGQETQYF.

In its sample, this clone was seen many times. The gene calls are TRBV18 and TRBJ1-1; 9 bases are a match to TRBD1. This CDR3 spans 14 amino acids. V was pared by 5 bases and J by 1 base, with 2 bases of the junction left unmatched. The germline V gene has CDR1 KGHSH and CDR2 LQKENI. This CDR3 is CASSLGQGNTEAFF. As DNA, the CDR3 is TGTGCCAGCTCATTGGGACAGGGGAACACTGAAGCTTTCTTT.

The rearrangement joins TRBV10-2 to TRBJ2-3; D possibly corresponds to TRBD1 (6 bases). V lost 5 bases and J 5 bases, leaving 8 bases between the germline ends. The germline CDR1 and CDR2 sequences are WSHSY and SAAADI. The CDR3 has 12 residues. CDR3 loop: CASSPQGDTQYF. The DNA for the CDR3 is TGCGCCAGCAGTCCACAGGGAGATACGCAGTATTTT.

This clone turned up a few times. The V and J genes are TRBV30 and TRBJ2-7; a weak D match, TRBD1 (6 bases). V lost 0 bases to trimming and J lost 5 bases, with 11 bases between them. Germline values: CDR1 GTSNPN, CDR2 SVGIG (reference sequence). This CDR3 contains 13 residues. CDR3 DNA sequence: TGTGCCTGGAGTGTAGACAGGTCCCACGAGCAGTACTTC. Encoded protein: CAWSVDRSHEQYF.